This is a list of T cell receptor beta chains from one sample in a study of beta chain features in type 1 diabetes. Profiling relied on immunoSEQ multiplex PCR, and the TCRdb table lists in-frame clones only, not all of them. Found here are 310,000 or so clones, 15% of them singletons; the top ten hold approximately 0.015%. Input material: naive CD4+ T cells from blood. These receptors were collected from a man aged 18 to 29 with type 1 diabetes. Both conserved end residues are part of each CDR3. D genes are given only for firm matches. Clone sizes are given selectively: once, few, many, or a class where the clone is expanded.

D gene	V gene	J gene	clone size	CDR3 DNA	CDR3 protein
-	TRBV11-3	TRBJ1-1	-	TGTGCCAGCAGCTACCGGCGGGACACTGAAGCTTTCTTT	CASSYRRDTEAFF
TRBD2	TRBV29-1	TRBJ2-1	-	TGCAGCGTCATTCGAGCGGGAGACTACAATGAGCAGTTCTTC	CSVIRAGDYNEQFF
-	TRBV28	TRBJ2-7	few	TGTGCCAGCAGTCCGCCGGGGGAATTCCCCTACGAGCAGTACTTC	CASSPPGEFPYEQYF
TRBD1	TRBV28	TRBJ2-2	few	TGTGCCAGCATCCCGACAGGGCCGAACACCGGGGAGCTGTTTTTT	CASIPTGPNTGELFF
-	TRBV19	TRBJ2-5	-	TGTGCCAGTAGTATAGCCCCGGACTACCAAGAGACCCAGTACTTC	CASSIAPDYQETQYF
-	TRBV6-5	TRBJ2-3	few	TGTGCCAGCAGGAAGAGAAGCACAGATACGCAGTATTTT	CASRKRSTDTQYF
TRBD2	TRBV28	TRBJ2-1	-	TGTGCCAGCAGGGGGGCTAGCGGGGATGAGCAGTTCTTC	CASRGASGDEQFF
TRBD1	TRBV7-2	TRBJ2-7	few	TGTGCCAGCAGCTTAGCAGGGGGCGGGTACGAGCAGTACTTC	CASSLAGGGYEQYF
TRBD2	TRBV4-2	TRBJ2-5	few	TGTGCCAGCAGCCAAGATTTGAAGCGGGAGGATAGGGAGACCCAGTACTTC	CASSQDLKREDRETQYF
TRBD2	TRBV15	TRBJ2-3	-	TGTGCCACCAGCAGGATAGCGGGGGGCACAGATACGCAGTATTTT	CATSRIAGGTDTQYF
-	TRBV7-2	TRBJ2-7	-	TGTGCCACCCAACTGACGGGTGTGAACTACGAGCAGTACTTC	CATQLTGVNYEQYF
TRBD1	TRBV7-9	TRBJ1-5	-	TGTGCCAGCAGCTTATCAGGGGGCGAAAATCAGCCCCAGCATTTT	CASSLSGGENQPQHF
TRBD1	TRBV18	TRBJ2-2	-	TGTGCCAGCTCGCCCGGGACAGGGGCCACCGGGGAGCTGTTTTTT	CASSPGTGATGELFF
TRBD2	TRBV7-2	TRBJ2-1	few	TGTGCCAGCAGCCCGGGGAGCGGGAGGAGGGATGAGCAGTTCTTC	CASSPGSGRRDEQFF
TRBD1	TRBV7-8	TRBJ2-5	few	TGTGCCAGCAGCTTAGCGGGGACAGGGGGTCAAGAGACCCAGTACTTC	CASSLAGTGGQETQYF
TRBD2	TRBV18	TRBJ2-7	-	TGTGCCAGCTCGCGACGCGATGGTAGCGGGGGTGGCGAGCAGTACTTC	CASSRRDGSGGGEQYF
TRBD1	TRBV11-2	TRBJ2-7	few	TGTGCCAGCAGCTCGATCATCGGGACAGCAAGCTCCTACGAGCAGTACTTC	CASSSIIGTASSYEQYF